These 3 T cell receptor beta chains were all obtained from the same sample, sequenced in a study of long-term antiretroviral therapy in people with HIV. It was version v3.0 of the immunoSEQ assay that was run at survey level. Produced via immunoSEQ multiplex PCR; TCRdb's table is partial and in-frame only. Here the sample spans around 30,000 clones, around four fifths being singletons. The source material was unsorted PBMCs, sampled 1.5 years before starting antiretroviral therapy. Receptors originate from a man younger than 35 with HIV.

The chain couples TRBV9 to TRBJ1-3; D is perhaps TRBD1 (5 bases). Germline loops: CDR1 SGDLS, CDR2 YYNGEE. The CDR3 runs to 17 residues. Deletions cut 0 bases from V and 0 bases from J, with 13 bases between. The CDR3 region is CASSVGRTLSSGNTIYF. DNA of the CDR3: TGTGCCAGCAGCGTAGGGAGGACATTGAGCTCTGGAAACACCATATATTTT.

The V gene is TRBV11-2, the J gene TRBJ2-7; D is ambiguous. The V gene's germline CDR1 is SGHAT and CDR2 FQNNGV. The V end was cut by 0 bases, the J end by 1 base, with 13 bases between. CDR3 length: 16 amino acids. The CDR3 DNA reads TGTGCCAGCAGCTTAGATCTCTCGGCAAGGTCCTACGAGCAGTACTTC. Amino acids: CASSLDLSARSYEQYF.

This chain connects TRBV10-3 to TRBJ2-3; 8 positions match TRBD2. The CDR3 covers 16 residues. Germline loops: CDR1 ENHRY, CDR2 SYGVKD. J was trimmed by 0 bases and V by 0 bases; bases with no gene match: 2. The CDR3 sequence: CAISESLAGSTDTQYF. CDR3 nucleotide sequence: TGTGCCATCAGTGAGTCTCTAGCGGGTAGCACAGATACGCAGTATTTT.